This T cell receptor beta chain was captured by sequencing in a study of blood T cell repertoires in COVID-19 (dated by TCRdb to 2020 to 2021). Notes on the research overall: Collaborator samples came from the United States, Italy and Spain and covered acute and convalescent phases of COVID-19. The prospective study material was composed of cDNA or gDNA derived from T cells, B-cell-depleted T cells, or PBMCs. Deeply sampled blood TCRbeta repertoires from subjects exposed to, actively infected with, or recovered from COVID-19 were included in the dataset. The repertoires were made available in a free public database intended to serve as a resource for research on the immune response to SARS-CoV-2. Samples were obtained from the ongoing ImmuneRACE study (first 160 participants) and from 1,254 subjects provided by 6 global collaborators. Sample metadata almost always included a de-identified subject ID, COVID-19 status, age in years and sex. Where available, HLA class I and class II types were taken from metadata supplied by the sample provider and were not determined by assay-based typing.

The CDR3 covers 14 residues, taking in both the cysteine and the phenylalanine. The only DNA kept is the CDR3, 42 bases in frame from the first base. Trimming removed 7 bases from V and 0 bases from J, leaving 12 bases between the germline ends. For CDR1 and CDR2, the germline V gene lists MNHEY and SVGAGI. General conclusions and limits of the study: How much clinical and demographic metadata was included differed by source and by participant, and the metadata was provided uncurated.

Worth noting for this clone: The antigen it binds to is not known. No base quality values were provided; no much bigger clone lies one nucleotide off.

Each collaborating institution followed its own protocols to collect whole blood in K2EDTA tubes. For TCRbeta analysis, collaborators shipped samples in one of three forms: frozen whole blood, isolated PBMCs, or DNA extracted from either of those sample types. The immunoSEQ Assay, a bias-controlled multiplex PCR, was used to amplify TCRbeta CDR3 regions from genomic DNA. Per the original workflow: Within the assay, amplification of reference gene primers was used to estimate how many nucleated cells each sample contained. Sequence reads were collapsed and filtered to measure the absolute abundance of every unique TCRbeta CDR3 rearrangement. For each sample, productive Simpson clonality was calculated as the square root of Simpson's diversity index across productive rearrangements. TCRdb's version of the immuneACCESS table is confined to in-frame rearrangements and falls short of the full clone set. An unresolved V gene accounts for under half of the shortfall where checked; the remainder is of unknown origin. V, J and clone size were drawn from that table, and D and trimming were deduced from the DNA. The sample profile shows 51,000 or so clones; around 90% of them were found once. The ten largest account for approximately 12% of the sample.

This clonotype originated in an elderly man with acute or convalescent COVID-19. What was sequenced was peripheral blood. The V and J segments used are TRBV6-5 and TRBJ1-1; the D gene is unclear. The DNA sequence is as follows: TGTGCCAGCACCTATCTCCGATTGAACACTGAAGCTTTCTTT. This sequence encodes CASTYLRLNTEAFF.